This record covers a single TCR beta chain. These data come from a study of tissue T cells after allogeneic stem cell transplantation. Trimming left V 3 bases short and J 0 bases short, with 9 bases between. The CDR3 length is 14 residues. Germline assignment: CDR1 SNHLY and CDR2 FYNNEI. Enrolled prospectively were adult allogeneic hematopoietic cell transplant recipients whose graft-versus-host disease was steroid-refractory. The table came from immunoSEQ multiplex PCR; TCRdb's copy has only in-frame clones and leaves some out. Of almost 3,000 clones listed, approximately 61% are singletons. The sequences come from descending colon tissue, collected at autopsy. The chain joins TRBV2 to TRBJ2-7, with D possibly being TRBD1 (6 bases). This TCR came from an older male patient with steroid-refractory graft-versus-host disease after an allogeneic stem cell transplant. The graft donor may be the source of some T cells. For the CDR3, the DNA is TGTGCCAGCAGTGACGCGGACAGCTCCTACGAGCAGTACTTC. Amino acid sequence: CASSDADSSYEQYF.